This T cell receptor (beta chain) was documented in a study of T cell responses to AZD1222 COVID-19 vaccine. Study in general: Investigators merged groups given second doses at roughly 4 or roughly 12 weeks.

On this clone: What it binds is unknown.

Whole-study findings and limits: Among the donors, most were white British and more were female, and clonal diversity was possibly underestimated.

Assay: immunoSEQ multiplex PCR; the TCRdb copy retains only in-frame clones and omits some. This sample has roughly 110,000 clones; roughly 87% occur once, and the top ten carry 3.5% to 4.5%. CDR1 SGHDN and CDR2 FVKESK come from the germline V gene. Trimming stripped 0 bases from V and 4 bases from J, with 12 bases between. There are 15 residues in the CDR3. This TCR came from an adult in good health. The V gene is TRBV14, the J gene TRBJ2-5, with D possibly TRBD2 on 5 matching bases. The sequences come from peripheral blood, collected on day 0 of AZD1222 vaccination. The CDR3: CASSQERGRIETQYF. CDR3 coding DNA: TGTGCCAGCAGCCAAGAACGAGGGAGAATAGAGACCCAGTACTTC.